This entry lists 20 T cell receptor beta chains sequenced from one sample in a study of siplizumab effects on memory and regulatory T cells. Using immunoSEQ multiplex PCR, the repertoire was profiled, and TCRdb retains in-frame clones only, with some absent. The data contain roughly 93,000 clones, roughly 94% of them singletons. Sequencing was done on a sample of non-Treg CD4+ T cells sorted from blood. These receptors were collected from a human donor in good health.

The rearrangement joins TRBV28 to TRBJ2-1; D might be TRBD2 (7 bases). The CDR3 is 17 amino acids. Trimming took off 6 bases at V and 0 bases at J, with 18 bases between the two ends. Per the germline V gene, CDR1 is MDHEN and CDR2 is SYDVKM. CDR3 amino acids: CASSPPLGGGSYNEQFF. The CDR3 DNA reads TGTGCCAGCAGCCCGCCCCTGGGAGGGGGCTCCTACAATGAGCAGTTCTTC.

The CDR3 here is CASSSSGVGEQYF. In nucleotides, the CDR3 is TGTGCCAGTTCTTCCTCGGGAGTCGGCGAGCAGTACTTC. The chain combines TRBV6-5 with TRBJ2-7; TRBD2 might be the D (6 bases). V was shortened by 9 bases and J by 6 bases, with 18 bases between the two germline ends. CDR3 size: 13 residues. Per germline, CDR1 MNHEY and CDR2 SVGAGI.

J is TRBJ2-7 and V is TRBV7-2; D is unresolved. The V gene's germline CDR1 is SGHTA and CDR2 FQGNSA. V dropped 5 bases and J dropped 3 bases, with 5 bases sitting between them. This CDR3 is built from 11 residues. Written as DNA, the CDR3 is TGTGCCAGCAGCCACAGCTACGAGCAGTACTTC. It is translated as CASSHSYEQYF.

The genes are TRBV27 and TRBJ2-7; 8 nucleotides agree with TRBD2. The CDR3 has 17 amino acids. Germline CDR1 MNHEY, CDR2 SMNVEV (reference sequence). V trimming: 0 bases; J trimming: 5 bases; junction bases outside the gene matches: 12. The CDR3 here is CASSLSIAAGEGHEQYF. CDR3 DNA: TGTGCCAGCAGTTTATCGATAGCAGCGGGGGAAGGCCACGAGCAGTACTTC.

The chain couples TRBV5-1 to TRBJ2-2, with a tentative D call TRBD1 (5 bases). Per germline, CDR1 SGHRS and CDR2 YFSETQ. The V gene lost 1 base and the J gene lost 3 bases, with 19 bases spanning the gap. The CDR3 loop spans 18 amino acids. CDR3 sequence: CASSLILAGIQDTGELFF. The CDR3 coding sequence is TGCGCCAGCAGCTTGATATTAGCAGGGATACAGGACACCGGGGAGCTGTTTTTT.

V and J are TRBV20-1 and TRBJ2-1; no firm D call. The CDR3 has 10 amino acids. With 6 bases removed from V and 7 bases from J, the gap between germline ends came to 7 bases. Germline V CDR1 and CDR2: DFQATT, SNEGSKA (reference sequence). The CDR3 reads CSANRNEQFF. The CDR3 nucleotides read TGCAGTGCCAATCGAAATGAGCAGTTCTTC.

This chain uses TRBV5-1 with TRBJ2-5; D not resolved. Germline CDR1 is SGHRS and CDR2 is YFSETQ. V lost 0 bases, J lost 5 bases, and 14 bases lay in between. The CDR3 sequence is 15 residues long. DNA for the CDR3: TGCGCCAGCAGCTTGGCCCGACTGGATTCGGAGACCCAGTACTTC. Translating it yields CASSLARLDSETQYF.

The chain employs TRBV19 and TRBJ1-5; a weak D match, TRBD1 (5 bases). The CDR3 sequence is 15 residues long. Between the trimmed V and J ends, which lost 4 bases and 7 bases, there was a span of 17 bases. The germline V gene has CDR1 LNHDA and CDR2 SQIVND (reference sequence). The CDR3 DNA follows: TGTGCCAGTAGTACTTGGGGGGGTAGTATACAGCCCCAGCATTTT. It yields the protein CASSTWGGSIQPQHF.

The rearrangement joins TRBV5-5 to TRBJ2-2, with D tentatively TRBD1 (6 bases). Between the trimmed V and J ends, which lost 7 bases and 2 bases, there was a span of 12 bases. The length of the CDR3 is 14 residues. CDR1 and CDR2 from the germline V gene are SGHKS and YYEKEE (reference sequence). In nucleotides, the CDR3 is TGTGCCAGCCGAACAGGGCCTAACACCGGGGAGCTGTTTTTT. Its protein is CASRTGPNTGELFF. The whole variable domain, filled in from reference TRBV5-5 and TRBJ2-2, reads DAGVTQSPTHLIKTRGQQVTLRCSPISGHKSVSWYQQVLGQGPQFIFQYYEKEERGRGNFPDRFSARQFPNYSSELNVNALLLGDSALYLCASRTGPNTGELFFGEGSRLTVL.

The V call is TRBV4-2, the J call TRBJ2-7; D tentatively fits TRBD1 or TRBD2 (7 bases each). The CDR3 covers 19 residues. V was clipped by 1 base and J by 0 bases, with 22 bases between them. Germline assignment: CDR1 LGHNA and CDR2 YNFKEQ. DNA of the CDR3: TGTGCCAGCAGCCAAGGCTTGGGAGGGGGCCTGAGAACCTCCTACGAGCAGTACTTC. Translation gives CASSQGLGGGLRTSYEQYF.

The chain is built from TRBV5-4 and TRBJ2-3, with D perhaps matching TRBD1 or TRBD2 (6 bases each). CDR3 length: 15 amino acids. V lost 3 bases to trimming and J lost 5 bases, with 16 bases between them. Germline CDR1 reads SGHNT; CDR2 reads YYREEE (reference sequence). In DNA form, the CDR3 reads TGTGCCAGCAGCTACGATGGGGGGCGCCTAGATACGCAGTATTTT. Translation gives CASSYDGGRLDTQYF.

The chain employs TRBV30 and TRBJ1-1; D is perhaps TRBD1 (6 bases). V was pared by 8 bases and J by 4 bases, with 23 bases between. Germline-derived CDR1 and CDR2 are GTSNPN and SVGIG (reference sequence). The CDR3 length is 15 residues. CDR3 in amino acids: CARKREQGVLTEAFF. The CDR3 bases are TGTGCCCGTAAACGAGAACAGGGAGTGCTCACTGAAGCTTTCTTT.

The chain links TRBV18 to TRBJ2-3, with D tentatively TRBD1 (6 bases). Trimming removed 8 bases from V and 2 bases from J, with 14 bases in between. The CDR3 has 14 amino acids. Germline-derived CDR1 and CDR2 are KGHSH and LQKENI. The CDR3: CASQGFGFTDTQYF. CDR3 nucleotides: TGTGCCAGCCAGGGGTTTGGATTCACAGATACGCAGTATTTT.

The J gene is TRBJ2-7, the V gene TRBV18; a weak D match, TRBD1 (6 bases). This CDR3 contains 14 residues. V was trimmed by 5 bases and J by 4 bases, leaving 15 bases between them. Germline V lookup: CDR1 KGHSH, CDR2 LQKENI. CDR3 residues: CASSNTGLVYEQYF. The DNA of the CDR3 is TGTGCCAGCTCAAATACAGGGTTAGTGTACGAGCAGTACTTC.

V gene TRBV7-4 combines with J gene TRBJ1-1; maybe TRBD1 (6 bases). From germline, CDR1 is SGHVT and CDR2 SQSDAQ. The CDR3 runs to 18 residues. Trimming stripped 1 base from V and 4 bases from J, with 22 bases between. The CDR3 bases are TGTGCCAGCAGCTTAGGGCATCAATTCAGGGGCTGCCTCACTGAAGCTTTCTTT. It translates to CASSLGHQFRGCLTEAFF.

The V gene is TRBV7-9, the J gene TRBJ2-3, with 8 nucleotides matching TRBD2. Germline V lookup: CDR1 SEHNR, CDR2 FQNEAQ (reference sequence). The CDR3 loop spans 17 amino acids. V lost 5 bases to trimming and J lost 6 bases; unmatched junction nucleotides: 16. CDR3 coding DNA: TGTGCCAGCAGCCCCCAAGGGTTTAGCGGGAACTCGGATACGCAGTATTTT. This sequence encodes CASSPQGFSGNSDTQYF.

The J gene is TRBJ1-5, the V gene TRBV4-1; D is unclear. The CDR3 sequence is 14 residues long. V lost 6 bases, J lost 5 bases, and 14 bases lay in between. Germline-derived CDR1 and CDR2 are MGHRA and YSYEKL. The CDR3 is CASSHGRSDQPQHF. CDR3 coding DNA: TGCGCCAGCAGTCACGGAAGATCGGATCAGCCCCAGCATTTT.

The CDR3 DNA is TGTGCCAGCACGGTTGGGTCAGATACGCAGTATTTT. Translating it yields CASTVGSDTQYF. The chain combines TRBV28 with TRBJ2-3; D gene unclear. The germline CDR1 and CDR2 sequences are MDHEN and SYDVKM. The CDR3 is made up of 12 amino acids. Trimming stripped 7 bases from V and 4 bases from J, with 9 bases between.

This clone was counted only a few times. The chain has TRBV7-2 and TRBJ2-7; D gene uncertain. Germline V lookup: CDR1 SGHTA, CDR2 FQGNSA. V was pared by 3 bases and J by 0 bases, with 9 bases between. This CDR3 spans 14 amino acids. The CDR3 loop is CASSLSRSSYEQYF. The DNA of the CDR3 is TGTGCCAGCAGCTTGTCTAGGAGCTCCTACGAGCAGTACTTC.

The chain is built from TRBV5-4 and TRBJ1-6, with TRBD1 matching over 8 bases. The V gene end was trimmed by 4 bases and the J gene end by 7 bases; junction bases not matched to a gene: 7. The CDR3 contains 15 residues. CDR1 is SGHNT, CDR2 YYREEE, per germline (reference sequence). The CDR3 loop reads CASSPRQGRNSPLHF. CDR3 nucleotide sequence: TGTGCCAGCAGCCCAAGACAGGGGAGAAATTCACCCCTCCACTTT. Based on the CDR3 plus reference TRBV5-4 and TRBJ1-6, the full variable domain is ETGVTQSPTHLIKTRGQQVTLRCSSQSGHNTVSWYQQALGQGPQFIFQYYREEENGRGNFPPRFSGLQFPNYSSELNVNALELDDSALYLCASSPRQGRNSPLHFGNGTRLTVT.